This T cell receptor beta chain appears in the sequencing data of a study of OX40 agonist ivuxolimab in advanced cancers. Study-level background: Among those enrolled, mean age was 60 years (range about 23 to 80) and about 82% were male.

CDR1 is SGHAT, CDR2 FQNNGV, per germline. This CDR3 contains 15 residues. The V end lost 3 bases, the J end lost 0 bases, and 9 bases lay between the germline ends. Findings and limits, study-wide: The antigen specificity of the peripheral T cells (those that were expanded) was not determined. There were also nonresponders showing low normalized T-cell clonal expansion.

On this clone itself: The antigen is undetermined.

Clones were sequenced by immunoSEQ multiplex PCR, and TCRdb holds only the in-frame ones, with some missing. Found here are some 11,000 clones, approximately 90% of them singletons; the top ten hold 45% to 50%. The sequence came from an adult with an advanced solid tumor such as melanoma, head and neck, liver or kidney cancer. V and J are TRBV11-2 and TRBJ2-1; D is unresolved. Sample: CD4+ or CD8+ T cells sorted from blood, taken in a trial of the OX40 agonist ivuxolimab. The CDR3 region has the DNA TGTGCCAGCAGCTTCTTAGCCAGCTCCTACAATGAGCAGTTCTTC. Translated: CASSFLASSYNEQFF.